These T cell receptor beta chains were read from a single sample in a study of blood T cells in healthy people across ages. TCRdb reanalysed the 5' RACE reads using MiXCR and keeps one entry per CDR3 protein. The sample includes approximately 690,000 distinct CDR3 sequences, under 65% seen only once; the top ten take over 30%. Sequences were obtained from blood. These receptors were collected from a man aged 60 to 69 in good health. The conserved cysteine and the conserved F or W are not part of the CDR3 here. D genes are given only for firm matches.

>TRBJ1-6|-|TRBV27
ASRWGISSYNSPLH
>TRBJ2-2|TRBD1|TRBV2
TSSSGTANTGELF
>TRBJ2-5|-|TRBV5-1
ASRQSMGDETQY
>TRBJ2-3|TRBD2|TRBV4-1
ASSQLSSGGTDTQY
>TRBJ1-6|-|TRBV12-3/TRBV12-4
ASSLAGSYNSPLH
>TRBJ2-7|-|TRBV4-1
ASSQVLKLSYEQY
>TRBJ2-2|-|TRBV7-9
ASSSALLRGHNTGELF
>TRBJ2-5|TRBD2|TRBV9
ASSVGLAGAPDWGETQY
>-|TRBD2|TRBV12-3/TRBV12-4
ASSQDSGSGETQY
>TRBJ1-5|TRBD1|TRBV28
ASSEGQLNQPQH
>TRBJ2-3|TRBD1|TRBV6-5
ASSDRGAFGDTQY
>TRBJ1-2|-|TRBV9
ASSVAGRRNYGYT
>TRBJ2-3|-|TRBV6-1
ASMVPRGADTQY